Sequencing of this TCR beta chain was carried out in a study of blood T cell repertoires in COVID-19. Between the trimmed V and J ends, which lost 5 bases and 2 bases, there was a span of 9 bases. The CDR3 extends over 13 amino acids. Germline V gene lookup returns CDR1 SGHAT and CDR2 FQDESV (reference sequence). In the source study's methods: For nucleated cells, counts were estimated from reference gene primer amplification. Here immunoSEQ multiplex PCR was the method, and the copy in TCRdb shows in-frame clones only, minus some. For V, J and clone size, that table is used; D and trimming come from the DNA. The profile shows hundreds of thousands of clones, roughly 87% of them singletons.

This receptor was taken from a woman in her forties or fifties who had recovered from COVID-19. This chain connects TRBV11-1 to TRBJ2-5; D is unresolved. Sample: peripheral blood. The CDR3 region is CASSLPTQETQYF. DNA of the CDR3: TGTGCCAGCAGCCTACCTACTCAAGAGACCCAGTACTTC.